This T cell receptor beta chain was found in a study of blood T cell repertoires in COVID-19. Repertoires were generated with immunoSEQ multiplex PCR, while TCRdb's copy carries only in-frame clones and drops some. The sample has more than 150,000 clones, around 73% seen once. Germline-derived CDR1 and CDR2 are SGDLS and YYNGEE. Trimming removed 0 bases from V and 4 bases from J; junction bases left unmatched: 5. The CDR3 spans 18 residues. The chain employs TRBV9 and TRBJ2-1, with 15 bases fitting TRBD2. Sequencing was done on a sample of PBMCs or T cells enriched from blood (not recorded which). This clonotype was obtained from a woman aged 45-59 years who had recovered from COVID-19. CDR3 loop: CASSVGEGLAGGYNEQFF. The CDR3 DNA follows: TGTGCCAGCAGCGTAGGGGAGGGACTAGCGGGAGGATACAATGAGCAGTTCTTC.